Following are 28 T cell receptor beta chains from one sample sequenced in a study of blood T cell repertoires in COVID-19 (dated by TCRdb to the early 2020s). The library was produced with the immunoSEQ multiplex PCR assay. The source is immuneACCESS, and TCRdb retained only in-frame sequences with V and J called. Part of the clones is not carried over; for the studies checked, unresolved V genes explain less than half of this, and the remainder is unexplained. Present in this sample are approximately 260,000 clones, over 75% of which were seen just once. The biggest ten clones account for less than 10% of the sample. The sample was peripheral blood. These receptors were obtained from a human donor in a cohort sampled during active COVID-19.

V gene TRBV3-1 (or the pseudogene TRBV3-2) combines with J gene TRBJ2-2, with 15 bases lining up with TRBD2. Germline trimming cut 1 base from V and 5 bases from J; bases unmatched to any gene: 11. Germline CDR1 and CDR2: LGHDT and YNNKEL (reference sequence). This CDR3 has 20 residues. CDR3 region: CASSQGRPGLAGGRTGELFF. As DNA, the CDR3 is TGTGCCAGCAGCCAAGGACGACCCGGACTAGCGGGAGGGAGGACCGGGGAGCTGTTTTTT.

The chain carries TRBV27 and TRBJ2-3; 15 bases line up with TRBD2. Trimming took 6 bases from V and 1 from J; bases not matched to a gene: 8. This CDR3 has 18 residues. Germline CDR1 and CDR2: MNHEY and SMNVEV (reference sequence). The CDR3 protein is CASRKGLAGGRGTDTQYF. The DNA of the CDR3 is TGTGCCAGCAGGAAGGGACTAGCGGGGGGCCGGGGCACAGATACGCAGTATTTT.

This clone was counted a single time. The J gene is TRBJ2-7, the V gene TRBV2; 12 nucleotides match TRBD2. CDR3 length: 17 amino acids. Germline V CDR1 and CDR2: SNHLY, FYNNEI. The J segment lost 0 bases and the V segment lost 5 bases, leaving 8 bases of the junction unmatched. The CDR3 protein is CASSLGLAGEYSYEQYF. In nucleotides, the CDR3 is TGTGCCAGCAGTTTGGGACTAGCGGGCGAGTACTCCTACGAGCAGTACTTC. Full variable domain (rest looked up from reference TRBV2 and TRBJ2-7): EPEVTQTPSHQVTQMGQEVILRCVPISNHLYFYWYRQILGQKVEFLVSFYNNEISEKSEIFDDQFSVERPDGSNFTLKIRSTKLEDSAMYFCASSLGLAGEYSYEQYFGPGTRLTVT.

This chain uses TRBV7-8 with TRBJ2-7, with TRBD2 matching over 7 bases. The CDR3 has 16 amino acids. J lost 0 bases, V lost 1 base, and 6 bases had no gene match. The V gene's germline CDR1 is SGHVS and CDR2 FQNEAQ. DNA for the CDR3: TGTGCCAGCAGCTTAGATCTGCGGGAGAACTCCTACGAGCAGTACTTC. Translated: CASSLDLRENSYEQYF. The entire variable domain, with the rest obtained from reference TRBV7-8 and TRBJ2-7, is as follows: GAGVSQSPRYKVAKRGQDVALRCDPISGHVSLFWYQQALGQGPEFLTYFQNEAQLDKSGLPSDRFFAERPEGSVSTLKIQRTQQEDSAVYLCASSLDLRENSYEQYFGPGTRLTVT.

This chain links TRBV2 with TRBJ1-6, with TRBD1 matching over 8 bases. This CDR3 has 15 residues. V shed 4 bases, J shed 6 bases, and the junction held 5 bases outside the gene matches. Germline V lookup: CDR1 SNHLY, CDR2 FYNNEI. The CDR3 DNA reads TGTGCCAGCAGTGGAGACAGGGGTATTAATTCACCCCTCCACTTT. Translating it yields CASSGDRGINSPLHF.

V gene TRBV5-5 combines with J gene TRBJ2-7; D possibly corresponds to TRBD2 (6 bases). The V and J ends lost 4 bases and 3 bases respectively, with 14 bases between them. From germline, CDR1 is SGHKS and CDR2 YYEKEE (reference sequence). The CDR3 covers 14 residues. CDR3 nucleotides: TGTGCCAGCAGCCCCCCGAGGAGGGACTACGAGCAGTACTTC. Translating gives CASSPPRRDYEQYF.

This rearrangement joins TRBV2 to TRBJ2-1; the match to TRBD1 covers 9 bases. Germline CDR1 is SNHLY and CDR2 is FYNNEI. Germline trimming cut 4 bases from V and 0 bases from J; bases unmatched to any gene: 7. The CDR3 is 17 amino acids. The CDR3 nucleotides read TGTGCCAGCAGTGTTACAGGGGGCTTAAGCTCCTACAATGAGCAGTTCTTC. Amino acid sequence: CASSVTGGLSSYNEQFF.

The table lists this clone with a few counts. This rearrangement joins TRBV10-2 to TRBJ2-7; D may be TRBD1 (6 bases). The CDR3 length is 13 residues. From germline, CDR1 is WSHSY and CDR2 SAAADI. V lost 6 bases and J lost 7, with 16 bases in between. The CDR3 DNA sequence: TGCGCCAGCAGACAGGGTAGGGCCACTGAGCAGTACTTC. Translating it yields CASRQGRATEQYF.

This chain uses TRBV10-2 with TRBJ1-5; D uncertain. Germline values: CDR1 WSHSY, CDR2 SAAADI. Trimming pared 2 bases from V and 0 bases from J, leaving 8 bases between. This CDR3 is built from 15 residues. This chain's CDR3 is CASSETGTSNQPQHF. DNA of the CDR3: TGCGCCAGCAGTGAGACGGGTACTAGCAATCAGCCCCAGCATTTT.

This clone was counted once. The chain combines TRBV27 with TRBJ2-4, with D unclear. The CDR3 totals 13 residues. Germline CDR1 reads MNHEY; CDR2 reads SMNVEV (reference sequence). V was trimmed by 5 bases and J by 0 bases, leaving 5 bases between them. The CDR3 coding sequence is TGTGCCAGCAGTACATTAGCCAAAAACATTCAGTACTTC. It codes for CASSTLAKNIQYF.

This clone was detected only once. The rearrangement joins TRBV10-3 to TRBJ2-5, with TRBD1 matching over 9 bases. Germline V gene data show CDR1 as ENHRY and CDR2 as SYGVKD. The V gene end was trimmed by 4 bases and the J gene end by 2 bases; junction bases not matched to a gene: 8. The CDR3 is made up of 16 amino acids. CDR3 nucleotides: TGTGCCATCAGTGGGGGGACAGGGAATTTTCAAGAGACCCAGTACTTC. This encodes CAISGGTGNFQETQYF.

This clone was observed once. The chain has TRBV9 and TRBJ1-1, with D uncertain. The germline V and J ends were trimmed by 4 bases and 11 bases, with 18 bases remaining between them. Per germline, CDR1 SGDLS and CDR2 YYNGEE. The length of the CDR3 is 13 residues. CDR3 sequence (DNA): TGTGCCAGCAGCCCCGATCCCGGGGAGGCCGCTTTCTTT. Protein product: CASSPDPGEAAFF. The variable domain in full, with the rest retrieved from reference TRBV9 and TRBJ1-1, is DSGVTQTPKHLITATGQRVTLRCSPRSGDLSVYWYQQSLDQGLQFLIQYYNGEERAKGNILERFSAQQFPDLHSELNLSSLELGDSALYFCASSPDPGEAAFFGQGTRLTVV.

This chain uses TRBV9 with TRBJ1-2; no definite D call. This CDR3 comprises 15 residues. Deletions cut 2 bases from V and 4 bases from J, with 15 bases between. The germline CDR1 and CDR2 sequences are SGDLS and YYNGEE. The CDR3 is CASSVHQGRGYGYTF. CDR3 bases: TGTGCCAGCAGCGTCCATCAAGGGCGGGGCTATGGCTACACCTTC.

This chain connects TRBV24-1 to TRBJ1-5; perhaps TRBD1 as D (6 bases). In germline, CDR1 is KGHDR, CDR2 SFDVKD. The CDR3 sequence is 15 residues long. Trimming removed 11 bases at V and 4 bases at J, with 20 bases between. CDR3 sequence: CAKQTPTGSNQPQHF. The CDR3 nucleotides read TGTGCCAAGCAAACCCCTACAGGGTCGAATCAGCCCCAGCATTTT.

CDR3 residues: CASSAEGSTDTQYF. The CDR3 DNA reads TGTGCCAGCAGCGCGGAAGGCTCCACAGATACGCAGTATTTT. The rearrangement joins TRBV5-5 to TRBJ2-3; D not resolved. With 4 bases removed from V and 2 bases from J, the gap between germline ends came to 11 bases. The germline V gene has CDR1 SGHKS and CDR2 YYEKEE (reference sequence). There are 14 residues in the CDR3.

V gene TRBV7-6 combines with J gene TRBJ2-2, with a weak D call TRBD1 (5 bases). With 5 bases removed from V and 3 bases from J, the gap between germline ends came to 13 bases. The CDR3 is 15 residues long. Germline V gene data show CDR1 as SGHVS and CDR2 as FNYEAQ. The CDR3 DNA follows: TGTGCCAGCAGCCCTTGGGGCAGGGACACCGGGGAGCTGTTTTTT. Translating gives CASSPWGRDTGELFF.

This chain links TRBV10-3 with TRBJ2-3; D possibly corresponds to TRBD1 (6 bases). CDR1 and CDR2 (germline): ENHRY, SYGVKD. The CDR3 extends over 13 amino acids. The CDR3, as DNA: TGTGCTAACCGAGGGGGTAACACAGATACGCAGTATTTT. Encoded protein: CANRGGNTDTQYF.

The V and J genes are TRBV5-4 and TRBJ1-4, with a tentative D call TRBD1 (5 bases). V lost 7 bases and J 5 bases, leaving 15 bases between the germline ends. CDR1 and CDR2 from the germline V gene are SGHNT and YYREEE (reference sequence). The CDR3 length is 14 residues. CDR3 sequence: CASGRGGLNEKLFF. CDR3 DNA sequence: TGTGCCAGCGGCCGGGGGGGACTAAATGAAAAACTGTTTTTT.

J is TRBJ1-2 and V is TRBV12-5; D not certain. Germline loops: CDR1 LGHNT, CDR2 FRNRAP. V lost 5 bases and J 8 bases, leaving 12 bases between the germline ends. The CDR3 is 12 amino acids. CDR3 region: CASGAYSGGYTF. CDR3 bases: TGTGCTAGTGGTGCGTACTCGGGAGGCTACACCTTC.

The chain employs TRBV3-1 (or the pseudogene TRBV3-2) and TRBJ1-6, with 7 bases aligning to TRBD1. With V trimmed by 6 bases and J by 3 bases, 8 bases remained unmatched. The CDR3 is made up of 16 amino acids. Germline CDR1 and CDR2: LGHDT and YNNKEL (reference sequence). The CDR3 bases are TGTGCCAGCAGGGGCAGACAGGGCTTCTATAATTCACCCCTCCACTTT. Translation: CASRGRQGFYNSPLHF.

As concerns this clone: A junction end diverges from the germline sequence, so it may reflect a read error. This sequence joins TRBV7-7 and TRBJ1-1, with D maybe TRBD1 (5 bases). Germline CDR1 and CDR2: SSHAT and FNYEAQ (reference sequence). CDR3 length: 14 residues. CDR3 DNA sequence: TGTGCTAGCAGCCCCTTGGGGGGAGGCGCTGAAGCTTTCTTT. Amino acid sequence: CASSPLGGGAEAFF.

The chain carries TRBV11-2 and TRBJ2-7, with 8 bases that match TRBD1. The trim removed 5 bases at V and 3 bases at J, leaving 18 bases unmatched. Germline CDR1 SGHAT, CDR2 FQNNGV. This CDR3 is built from 18 residues. The CDR3 sequence is CASSPLNRGKGMGYEQYF. CDR3 nucleotide sequence: TGTGCCAGCAGCCCTTTAAACAGGGGGAAAGGTATGGGCTACGAGCAGTACTTC. Full variable domain (outside the CDR3, taken from reference TRBV11-2 and TRBJ2-7): EAGVAQSPRYKIIEKRQSVAFWCNPISGHATLYWYQQILGQGPKLLIQFQNNGVVDDSQLPKDRFSAERLKGVDSTLKIQPAKLEDSAVYLCASSPLNRGKGMGYEQYFGPGTRLTVT.

The V call is TRBV10-3, the J call TRBJ2-1; possibly TRBD2 for D (5 bases). From germline, CDR1 is ENHRY and CDR2 SYGVKD. V was pared by 8 bases and J by 3 bases, with 11 bases between. The CDR3 loop spans 13 amino acids. For the CDR3, the DNA is TGTGCCATCGCTGACGGGGTCTACAATGAGCAGTTCTTC. It is translated as CAIADGVYNEQFF.

This rearrangement joins TRBV25-1 to TRBJ2-1, with 9 bases identical to TRBD2. V trimming: 3 bases; J trimming: 10 bases; junction bases outside the gene matches: 7. The germline V gene encodes CDR1 MGHDK and CDR2 SYGVNS. The CDR3 consists of 14 residues. The CDR3 spells CASSDLAGREEQFF. The CDR3, as DNA: TGTGCCAGCAGTGACCTAGCGGGGAGAGAGGAGCAGTTCTTC.

In its sample, this clone was seen a few times. The V and J genes are TRBV28 and TRBJ1-6, with TRBD1 matching over 10 bases. The CDR3 sequence is 15 residues long. V shed 8 bases, J shed 9 bases, and the junction held 10 bases outside the gene matches. CDR1 MDHEN and CDR2 SYDVKM come from the germline V gene. CDR3 sequence reads: CASVKSGTGASPLHF. CDR3 DNA: TGTGCCAGCGTCAAATCCGGGACAGGGGCTTCACCCCTCCACTTT.

The V gene is TRBV5-3, the J gene TRBJ2-7; 7 bases map to TRBD2. TRBV5-3 is filed as an ORF, its function uncertain. The CDR3 is 16 amino acids. The J segment lost 6 bases and the V segment lost 0 bases, leaving 12 bases of the junction unmatched. CDR3 DNA: TGTGCCAGAAGCTTGGTACGGGGGGTTGCTTCCCTCGAGCAGTACTTC. Protein product: CARSLVRGVASLEQYF.

The rearrangement links TRBV19 to TRBJ2-6; a weak D match, TRBD2 (6 bases). This CDR3 region has 15 residues. Trimming removed 9 bases at V and 0 bases at J, with 12 bases between. Germline V gives CDR1 LNHDA, CDR2 SQIVND (reference sequence). The CDR3 sequence is CARGTSSSGANVLTF. DNA of the CDR3: TGTGCCAGGGGGACTTCTAGCTCTGGGGCCAACGTCCTGACTTTC.

This chain uses TRBV7-9 with TRBJ2-3, with TRBD2 identical over 11 bases. The junction had 7 bases not matched to a gene; V was cut back by 5 bases and J by 3 bases. The CDR3 runs 16 residues. Germline assignment: CDR1 SEHNR and CDR2 FQNEAQ (reference sequence). CDR3 protein: CASSLLAGGLTDTQYF. The CDR3 nucleotides read TGTGCCAGCAGCCTTTTAGCGGGGGGGTTGACAGATACGCAGTATTTT.